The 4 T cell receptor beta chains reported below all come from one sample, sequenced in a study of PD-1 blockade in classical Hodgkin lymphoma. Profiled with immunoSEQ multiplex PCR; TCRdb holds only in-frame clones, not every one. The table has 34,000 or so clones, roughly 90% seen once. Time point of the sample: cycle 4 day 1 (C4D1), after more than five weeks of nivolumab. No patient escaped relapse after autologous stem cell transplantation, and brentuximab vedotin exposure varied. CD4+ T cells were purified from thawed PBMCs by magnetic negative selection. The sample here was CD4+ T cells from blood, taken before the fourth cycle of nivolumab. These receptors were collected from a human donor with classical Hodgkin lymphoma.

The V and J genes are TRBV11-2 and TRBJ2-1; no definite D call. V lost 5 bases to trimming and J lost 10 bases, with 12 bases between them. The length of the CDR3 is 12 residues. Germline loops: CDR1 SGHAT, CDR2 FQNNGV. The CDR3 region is CASSPLGQEQFF. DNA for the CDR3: TGTGCCAGCAGCCCCCTGGGCCAGGAGCAGTTCTTC.

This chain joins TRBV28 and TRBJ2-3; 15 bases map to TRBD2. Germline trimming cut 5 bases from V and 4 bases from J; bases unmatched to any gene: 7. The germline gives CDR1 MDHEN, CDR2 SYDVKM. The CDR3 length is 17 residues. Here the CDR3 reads CASSLGLAGGSADTQYF. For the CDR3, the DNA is TGTGCCAGCAGTCTGGGACTAGCGGGAGGTTCGGCAGATACGCAGTATTTT.

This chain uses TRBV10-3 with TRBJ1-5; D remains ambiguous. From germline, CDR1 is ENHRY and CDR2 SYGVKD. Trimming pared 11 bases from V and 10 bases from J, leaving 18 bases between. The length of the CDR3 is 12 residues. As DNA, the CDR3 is TGTGCCTCCGGCCAGGTTAGCAGCCCCCAGCATTTT. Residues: CASGQVSSPQHF.

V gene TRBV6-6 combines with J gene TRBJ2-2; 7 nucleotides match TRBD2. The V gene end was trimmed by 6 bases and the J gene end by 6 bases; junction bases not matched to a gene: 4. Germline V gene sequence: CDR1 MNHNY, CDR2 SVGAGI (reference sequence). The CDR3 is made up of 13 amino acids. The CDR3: CASRGGSAGELFF. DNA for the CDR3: TGTGCCAGCAGGGGGGGGAGCGCCGGGGAGCTGTTTTTT.